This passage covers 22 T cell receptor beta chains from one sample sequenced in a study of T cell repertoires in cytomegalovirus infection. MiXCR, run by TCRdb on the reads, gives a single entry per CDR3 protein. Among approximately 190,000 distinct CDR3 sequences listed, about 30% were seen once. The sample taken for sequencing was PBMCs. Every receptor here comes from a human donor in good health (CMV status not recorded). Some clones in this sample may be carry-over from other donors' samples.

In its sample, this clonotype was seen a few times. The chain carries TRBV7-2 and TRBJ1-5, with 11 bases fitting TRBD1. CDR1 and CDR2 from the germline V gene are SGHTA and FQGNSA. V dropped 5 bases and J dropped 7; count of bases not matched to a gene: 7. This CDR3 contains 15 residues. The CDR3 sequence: CASSTGQGAYQPQHF. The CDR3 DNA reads TGTGCCAGCAGCACTGGACAGGGGGCTTACCAGCCCCAGCATTTT.

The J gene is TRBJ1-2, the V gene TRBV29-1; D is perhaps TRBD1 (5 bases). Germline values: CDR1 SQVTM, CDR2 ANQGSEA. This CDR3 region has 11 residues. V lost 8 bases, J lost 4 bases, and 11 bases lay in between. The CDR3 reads CSSAGGYGYTF. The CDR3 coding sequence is TGCAGCTCGGCCGGGGGCTATGGCTACACCTTC.

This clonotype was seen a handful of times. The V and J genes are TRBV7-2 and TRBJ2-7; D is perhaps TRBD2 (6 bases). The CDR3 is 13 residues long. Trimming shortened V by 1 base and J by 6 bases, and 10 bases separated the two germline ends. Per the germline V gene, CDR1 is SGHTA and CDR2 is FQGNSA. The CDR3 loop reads CASSLVVGGEQYF. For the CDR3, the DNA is TGTGCCAGCAGCTTAGTTGTCGGGGGCGAGCAGTACTTC.

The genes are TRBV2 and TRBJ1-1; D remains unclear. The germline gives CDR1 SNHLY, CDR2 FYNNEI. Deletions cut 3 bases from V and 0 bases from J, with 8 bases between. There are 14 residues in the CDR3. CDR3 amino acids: CASSDRTLNTEAFF. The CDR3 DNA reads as TGTGCCAGCAGTGATAGGACGTTGAACACTGAAGCTTTCTTT.

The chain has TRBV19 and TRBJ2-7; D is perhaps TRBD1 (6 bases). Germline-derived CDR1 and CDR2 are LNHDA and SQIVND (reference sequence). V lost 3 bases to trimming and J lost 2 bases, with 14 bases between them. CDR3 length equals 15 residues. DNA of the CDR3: TGTGCCAGTAGTATTGGGGACACCTGGACCTACGAGCAGTACTTC. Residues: CASSIGDTWTYEQYF. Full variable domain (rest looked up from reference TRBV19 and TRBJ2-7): DGGITQSPKYLFRKEGQNVTLSCEQNLNHDAMYWYRQDPGQGLRLIYYSQIVNDFQKGDIAEGYSVSREKKESFPLTVTSAQKNPTAFYLCASSIGDTWTYEQYFGPGTRLTVT.

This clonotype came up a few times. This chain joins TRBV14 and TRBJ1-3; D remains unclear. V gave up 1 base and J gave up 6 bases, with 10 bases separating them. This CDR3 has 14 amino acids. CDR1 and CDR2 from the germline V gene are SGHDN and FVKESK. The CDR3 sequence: CASSQVGRVNTIYF. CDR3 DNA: TGTGCCAGCAGCCAAGTGGGTAGAGTAAACACCATATATTTT.

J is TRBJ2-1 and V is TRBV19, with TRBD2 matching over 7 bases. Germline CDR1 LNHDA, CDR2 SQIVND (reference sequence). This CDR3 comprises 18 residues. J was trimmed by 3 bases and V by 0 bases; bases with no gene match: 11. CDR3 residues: CASSIDLWASGDYNEQFF. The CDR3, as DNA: TGTGCCAGTAGTATAGATCTATGGGCTAGCGGAGACTACAATGAGCAGTTCTTC.

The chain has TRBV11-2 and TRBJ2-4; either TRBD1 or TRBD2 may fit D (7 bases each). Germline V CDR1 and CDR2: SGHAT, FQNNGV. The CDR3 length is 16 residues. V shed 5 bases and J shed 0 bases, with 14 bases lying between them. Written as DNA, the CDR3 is TGTGCCAGCAGCCTGGGGGGGACAGAAGCCAAAAACATTCAGTACTTC. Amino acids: CASSLGGTEAKNIQYF.

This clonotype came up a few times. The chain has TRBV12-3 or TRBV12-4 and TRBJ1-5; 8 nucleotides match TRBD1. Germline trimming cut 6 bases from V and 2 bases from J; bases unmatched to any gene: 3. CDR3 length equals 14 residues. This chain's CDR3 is CASRDRAGNQPQHF. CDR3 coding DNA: TGTGCCAGCAGGGACAGGGCGGGCAATCAGCCCCAGCATTTT.

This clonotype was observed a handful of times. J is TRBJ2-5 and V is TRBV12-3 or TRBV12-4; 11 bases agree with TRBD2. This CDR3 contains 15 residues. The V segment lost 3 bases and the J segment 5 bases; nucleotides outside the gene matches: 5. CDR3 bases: TGTGCCAGCAGTTTTGAGACTAGCGGGGTGGAGACCCAGTACTTC. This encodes CASSFETSGVETQYF.

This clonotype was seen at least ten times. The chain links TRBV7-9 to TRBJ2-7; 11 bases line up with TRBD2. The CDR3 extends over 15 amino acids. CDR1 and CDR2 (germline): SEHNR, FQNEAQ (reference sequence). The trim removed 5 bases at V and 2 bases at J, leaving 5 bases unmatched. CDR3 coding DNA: TGTGCCAGCAGCCCTCTAGCGGGGGGTACCTACGAGCAGTACTTC. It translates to CASSPLAGGTYEQYF.

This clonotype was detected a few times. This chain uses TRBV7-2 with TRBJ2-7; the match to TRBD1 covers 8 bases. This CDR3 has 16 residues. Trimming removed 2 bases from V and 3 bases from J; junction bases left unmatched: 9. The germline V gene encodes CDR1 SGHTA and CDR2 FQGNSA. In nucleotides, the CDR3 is TGTGCCAGCAGCTTATCCGGGACAGGAATAAACTACGAGCAGTACTTC. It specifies CASSLSGTGINYEQYF.

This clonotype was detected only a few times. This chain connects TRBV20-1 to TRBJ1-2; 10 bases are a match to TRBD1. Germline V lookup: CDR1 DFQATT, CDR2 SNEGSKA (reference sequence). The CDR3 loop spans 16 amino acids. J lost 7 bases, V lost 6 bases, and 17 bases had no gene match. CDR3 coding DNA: TGCAGTGCGCCTGGCGGGGGACAGGGGAAGCGCGGTGGCTACACCTTC. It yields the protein CSAPGGGQGKRGGYTF.

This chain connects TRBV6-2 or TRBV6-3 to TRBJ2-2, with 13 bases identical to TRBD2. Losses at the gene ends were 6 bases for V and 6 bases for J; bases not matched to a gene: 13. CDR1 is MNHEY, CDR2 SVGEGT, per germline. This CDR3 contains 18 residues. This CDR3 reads CASRRPGLAGPGAGELFF. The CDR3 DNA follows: TGTGCCAGCAGACGACCGGGACTAGCGGGGCCAGGGGCCGGGGAGCTGTTTTTT.

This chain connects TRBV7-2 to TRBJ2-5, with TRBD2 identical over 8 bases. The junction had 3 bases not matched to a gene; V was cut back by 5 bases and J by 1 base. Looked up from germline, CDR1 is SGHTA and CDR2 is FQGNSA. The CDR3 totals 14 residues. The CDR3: CASSAGTSQETQYF. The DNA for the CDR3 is TGTGCCAGCAGCGCCGGGACTAGCCAAGAGACCCAGTACTTC. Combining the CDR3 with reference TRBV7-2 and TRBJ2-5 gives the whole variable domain GAGVSQSPSNKVTEKGKDVELRCDPISGHTALYWYRQSLGQGLEFLIYFQGNSAPDKSGLPSDRFSAERTGGSVSTLTIQRTQQEDSAVYLCASSAGTSQETQYFGPGTRLLVL.

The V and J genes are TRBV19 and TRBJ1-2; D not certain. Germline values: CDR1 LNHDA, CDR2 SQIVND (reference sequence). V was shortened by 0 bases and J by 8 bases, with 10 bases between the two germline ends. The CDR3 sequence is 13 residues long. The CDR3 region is CASSIDRGRGYTF. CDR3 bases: TGTGCCAGTAGTATAGATCGTGGGCGAGGCTACACCTTC.

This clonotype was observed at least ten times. CDR3 nucleotides: TGTGCCAGCAGCCCTACAGGGGGCGGTGGCTACACCTTC. It translates to CASSPTGGGGYTF. The chain recombines TRBV7-2 with TRBJ1-2; 9 bases agree with TRBD1. The CDR3 covers 13 residues. Germline V CDR1 and CDR2: SGHTA, FQGNSA. With 5 bases clipped from V and 7 bases from J, the junction kept 5 bases outside the gene matches.

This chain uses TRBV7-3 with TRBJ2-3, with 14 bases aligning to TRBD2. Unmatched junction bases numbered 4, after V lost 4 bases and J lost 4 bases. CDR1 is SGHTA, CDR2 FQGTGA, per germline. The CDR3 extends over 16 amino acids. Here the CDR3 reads CASSSLTSGGADTQYF. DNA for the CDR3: TGTGCCAGCAGCTCGTTGACTAGCGGGGGGGCAGATACGCAGTATTTT.

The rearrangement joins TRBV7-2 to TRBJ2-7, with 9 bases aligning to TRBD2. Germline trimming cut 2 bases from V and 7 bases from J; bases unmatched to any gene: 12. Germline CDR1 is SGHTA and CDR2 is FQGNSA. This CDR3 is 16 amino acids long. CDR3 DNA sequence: TGTGCCAGCAGCTTAAGGGGGCGGGGGGGGCAGGGTGAGCAGTACTTC. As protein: CASSLRGRGGQGEQYF.

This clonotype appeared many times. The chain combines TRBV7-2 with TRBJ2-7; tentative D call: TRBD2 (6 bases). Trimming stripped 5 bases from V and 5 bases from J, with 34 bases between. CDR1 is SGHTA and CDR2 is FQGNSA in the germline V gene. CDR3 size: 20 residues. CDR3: CASSPSLGGWRGVRSNEQYF. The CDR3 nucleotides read TGTGCCAGCAGCCCCTCATTGGGGGGTTGGCGGGGTGTAAGGTCCAACGAGCAGTACTTC.

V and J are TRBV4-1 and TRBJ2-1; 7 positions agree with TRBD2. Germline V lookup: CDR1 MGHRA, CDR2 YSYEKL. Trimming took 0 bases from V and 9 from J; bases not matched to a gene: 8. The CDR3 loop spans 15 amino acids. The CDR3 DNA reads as TGCGCCAGCAGCCAAGATGAGGCTAGCGGCGCTGAGCAGTTCTTC. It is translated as CASSQDEASGAEQFF.

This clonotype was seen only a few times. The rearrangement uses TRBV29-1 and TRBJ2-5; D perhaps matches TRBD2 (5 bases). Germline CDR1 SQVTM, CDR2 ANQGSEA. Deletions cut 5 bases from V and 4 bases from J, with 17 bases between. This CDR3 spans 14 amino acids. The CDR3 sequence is CSVSGSTVGETQYF. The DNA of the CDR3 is TGCAGCGTTTCGGGGTCAACGGTGGGAGAGACCCAGTACTTC. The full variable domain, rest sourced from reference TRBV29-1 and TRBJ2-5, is SAVISQKPSRDICQRGTSLTIQCQVDSQVTMMFWYRQQPGQSLTLIATANQGSEATYESGFVIDKFPISRPNLTFSTLTVSNMSPEDSSIYLCSVSGSTVGETQYFGPGTRLLVL.